This T cell receptor (beta chain) was recorded in a study of T cell responses to AZD1222 COVID-19 vaccine. Comments on this clone: Its antigen is unknown.

Assay used: immunoSEQ multiplex PCR; TCRdb lists only in-frame clones, some missing. The sample yields some 200,000 clones, approximately 92% seen once. V lost 0 bases to trimming and J lost 5 bases; unmatched junction nucleotides: 0. The CDR3 is made up of 14 amino acids. CDR1 is SGHRS and CDR2 is YFSETQ in the germline V gene. Study-wide findings and caveats: Baseline serostatus was positive in only a handful of AZD1222 recipients. Most donors were white British and more were female, and clonal diversity was possibly underestimated. Recipients of two AZD1222 doses showed rising Spike-specific TCR breadth and depth. Targeting of unmutated variant regions was reportedly seen in nearly half of spike-specific TCRs.

The source material was peripheral blood, sampled 28 days after the second dose of the MenACWY control vaccine. The V and J genes are TRBV5-1 and TRBJ2-3, with TRBD1 matching over 10 bases. This clonotype was obtained from an adult who received the MenACWY meningococcal vaccine as a control. The CDR3 loop is CASSLGDRGDTQYF. The CDR3 region has the DNA TGCGCCAGCAGCTTGGGGGACAGGGGAGATACGCAGTATTTT.